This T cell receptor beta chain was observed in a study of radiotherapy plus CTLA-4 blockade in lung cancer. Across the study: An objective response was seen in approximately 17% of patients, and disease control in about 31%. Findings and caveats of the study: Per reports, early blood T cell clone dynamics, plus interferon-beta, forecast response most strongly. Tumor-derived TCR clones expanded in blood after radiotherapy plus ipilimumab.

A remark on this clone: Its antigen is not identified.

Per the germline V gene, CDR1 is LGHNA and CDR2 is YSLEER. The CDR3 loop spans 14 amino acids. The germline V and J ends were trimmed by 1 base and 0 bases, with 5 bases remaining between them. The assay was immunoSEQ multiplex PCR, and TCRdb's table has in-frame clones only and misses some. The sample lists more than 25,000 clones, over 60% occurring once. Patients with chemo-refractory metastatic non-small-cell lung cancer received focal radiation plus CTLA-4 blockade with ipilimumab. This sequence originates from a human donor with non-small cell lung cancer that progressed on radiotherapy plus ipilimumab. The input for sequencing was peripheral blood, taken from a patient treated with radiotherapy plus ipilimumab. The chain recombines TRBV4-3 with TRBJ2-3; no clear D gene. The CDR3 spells CASSQGGSTDTQYF. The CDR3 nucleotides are TGCGCCAGCAGCCAAGGAGGTAGCACAGATACGCAGTATTTT.